This T cell receptor beta chain was recovered during a study of T cells after yellow fever vaccination. TCRdb analysed the 5' RACE reads with MiXCR anew, one entry per CDR3 protein. The sample carries just under 600,000 distinct CDR3 sequences, approximately 13% recorded once. The sequence was collected from a man aged 25-40 years who received the YFV17D yellow fever vaccine. Here the sequenced sample was PBMCs, taken on the day of the yellow fever booster vaccination.

The CDR3 here is CSVVAGSNEKLFF. DNA of the CDR3: TGCAGCGTTGTCGCAGGGTCCAATGAAAAACTGTTTTTT. The chain links TRBV29-1 to TRBJ1-4; TRBD1 might be the D (5 bases). This CDR3 has 13 amino acids. The ends were cut back, 4 bases at V and 5 bases at J, with 11 bases in the middle. CDR1 SQVTM and CDR2 ANQGSEA come from the germline V gene.